This T cell receptor (beta chain) was found in a study of T cell responses to AZD1222 COVID-19 vaccine. Points on this clone: The antigen remains undetermined.

Germline CDR1 and CDR2: SGDLS and YYNGEE. CDR3 length equals 13 residues. The V end lost 6 bases, the J end lost 4 bases, and 13 bases lay between the germline ends. Findings of the study overall: Of spike-specific TCRs, nearly half reportedly target regions left unmutated in variants. Clonal diversity was possibly underestimated, and white British individuals and females predominated among donors. No day 14 peak samples; only post-peak repertoires were characterized. The span of vaccine-associated CD4 TCRs extended across spike, with dominance at 160-218 and 743-854.

This table comes from immunoSEQ multiplex PCR, and its TCRdb copy is limited to in-frame clones, with some not included. The sample has 150,000 to 200,000 clones; almost 90% are singletons. The TCR was taken from an adult who received the AZD1222 COVID-19 vaccine. V and J are TRBV9 and TRBJ1-1; D is undetermined. The sample in question was peripheral blood, obtained 28 days after the second AZD1222 dose. The CDR3 DNA sequence: TGTGCCAGCAAAGAAGAATCAGGCACTGAAGCTTTCTTT. It codes for CASKEESGTEAFF.